The next 17 T cell receptor beta chains were all read from a single sample in a study of T cells in Graves' hyperthyroidism and ophthalmopathy. Template material for amplifying TCR beta CDR3 regions consisted of RNA transcripts. A set of HTBI primers served as the primers for a first-round RT-PCR of the TCR CDR3. Each CDR3 protein gets one entry after TCRdb re-called the multiplex PCR reads with MiXCR. Altogether more than 550,000 distinct CDR3 sequences are present, 45% being singletons, with the ten largest covering less than 9%. What was sequenced was peripheral blood or thyroid tissue (not recorded which). The source is an adult man with Graves' disease, either hyperthyroidism or ophthalmopathy (not recorded which).

The chain links TRBV7-9 to TRBJ1-6; the D gene is possibly TRBD1 (5 bases). The CDR3 is 18 residues long. V was trimmed by 5 bases and J by 0 bases, leaving 17 bases between them. Germline assignment: CDR1 SEHNR and CDR2 FQNEAQ (reference sequence). The CDR3 loop is CASSIREGYSSYNSPLHF. CDR3 bases: TGTGCCAGCAGCATCCGAGAGGGGTATAGCTCCTATAATTCACCCCTCCACTTT.

The gene calls are TRBV7-9 and TRBJ1-1, with a possible D match to TRBD1 (5 bases). The germline V gene encodes CDR1 SEHNR and CDR2 FQNEAQ (reference sequence). This CDR3 is built from 16 residues. The V end was cut by 5 bases, the J end by 1 base, with 17 bases between. The CDR3 DNA reads as TGTGCCAGCAGCCAAGTAGGGGCAGGGCGGAACACTGAAGCTTTCTTT. This sequence encodes CASSQVGAGRNTEAFF.

The chain has TRBV9 and TRBJ2-7, with 10 bases identical to TRBD1. Germline assignment: CDR1 SGDLS and CDR2 YYNGEE. J was trimmed by 3 bases and V by 4 bases; bases with no gene match: 7. CDR3 length: 15 residues. As DNA, the CDR3 is TGTGCCAGCAGCCCGACCGGGACAGGGGTCTACGAGCAGTACTTC. Amino acids: CASSPTGTGVYEQYF.

The chain couples TRBV29-1 to TRBJ2-2; 7 positions match TRBD2. CDR3 length: 16 amino acids. Losses at the gene ends were 6 bases for V and 1 base for J; bases not matched to a gene: 11. The germline CDR1 and CDR2 sequences are SQVTM and ANQGSEA. The CDR3 nucleotides read TGCAGCGTCGAGCTTTTTGCTAGCGGGAACACCGGGGAGCTGTTTTTT. This gives the protein CSVELFASGNTGELFF.

Details on this clonotype: At one end, the junction sequence differs from germline, possibly due to a read error. This chain connects TRBV10-2 to TRBJ1-1; no firm D call. The CDR3 has 14 residues. Germline V gene data show CDR1 as WSHSY and CDR2 as SAAADI. The CDR3 reads CASSPLPGDTEAFF. As DNA, the CDR3 is TGTGCCAGCTCACCCCTCCCCGGGGACACTGAAGCTTTCTTT.

Ten or more counts support this clonotype. The chain has TRBV19 and TRBJ1-2; D not certain. The CDR3 has 14 residues. Looked up from germline, CDR1 is LNHDA and CDR2 is SQIVND (reference sequence). V was pared by 5 bases and J by 7 bases, with 17 bases between. Here the CDR3 reads CASSLPGVSVGYTF. Written as DNA, the CDR3 is TGTGCCAGTAGTCTCCCCGGAGTTTCCGTTGGCTACACCTTC. Based on the CDR3 plus reference TRBV19 and TRBJ1-2, the full variable domain is DGGITQSPKYLFRKEGQNVTLSCEQNLNHDAMYWYRQDPGQGLRLIYYSQIVNDFQKGDIAEGYSVSREKKESFPLTVTSAQKNPTAFYLCASSLPGVSVGYTFGSGTRLTVV.

This clonotype was detected ten times or more. CDR3 sequence: CASSFQGMPNTEAFF. The DNA for the CDR3 is TGTGCCAGCAGTTTTCAGGGGATGCCTAACACTGAAGCTTTCTTT. V and J are TRBV2 and TRBJ1-1; maybe TRBD1 (6 bases). The V end was cut by 5 bases, the J end by 2 bases, with 15 bases between. From germline, CDR1 is SNHLY and CDR2 FYNNEI. The CDR3 consists of 15 residues.

J is TRBJ1-1 and V is TRBV2; 7 nucleotides match TRBD1. After removal of 7 bases from V and 11 bases from J, the junction contained 10 bases not matched to a gene. CDR1 and CDR2 (germline): SNHLY, FYNNEI. The CDR3 length is 12 residues. The CDR3 region is CASTEGTAIAFF. The CDR3 DNA reads as TGTGCCAGCACCGAGGGGACAGCGATTGCTTTCTTT.

The chain carries TRBV6-1 and TRBJ1-2, with 7 bases identical to TRBD1. CDR3 size: 13 residues. V lost 6 bases, J lost 4 bases, and 5 bases stayed unmatched. Germline V gene lookup returns CDR1 MNHNS and CDR2 SASEGT. For the CDR3, the DNA is TGTGCCAGCAGCGACAGGGTAACCTATGGCTACACCTTC. Translated: CASSDRVTYGYTF.

V gene TRBV4-1 combines with J gene TRBJ1-1, with a weak D call TRBD1 (6 bases). Germline V gives CDR1 MGHRA, CDR2 YSYEKL. The CDR3 totals 14 residues. The V end lost 3 bases, the J end lost 3 bases, and 11 bases lay between the germline ends. The CDR3 is CASSHNRVDTEAFF. CDR3 nucleotide sequence: TGCGCCAGCAGCCATAACAGGGTGGACACTGAAGCTTTCTTT.

A note on this clonotype: A much larger clone differs by one base, so this may be a read error. CDR3 in amino acids: CASSDSGQGQETQYF. DNA for the CDR3: TGCGCCAGCAGTGATTCGGGACAGGGCCAAGAGACCCAGTACTTC. This chain connects TRBV10-1 to TRBJ2-5; 9 nucleotides line up with TRBD1. This CDR3 has 15 residues. V gave up 3 bases and J gave up 1 base; unmatched junction bases: 3. Germline V lookup: CDR1 WNHNN, CDR2 SYGVQD (reference sequence).

The V call is TRBV19, the J call TRBJ2-7; 11 nucleotides line up with TRBD1. Germline trimming cut 7 bases from V and 4 bases from J; bases unmatched to any gene: 6. There are 14 residues in the CDR3. Germline CDR1 and CDR2: LNHDA and SQIVND (reference sequence). DNA of the CDR3: TGTGCCAGTAAGGAGGACAGGGGGCATTACGAGCAGTACTTC. Its protein product is CASKEDRGHYEQYF.

This sequence joins TRBV7-2 and TRBJ2-5, with a tentative D call TRBD1 (6 bases). The germline V gene encodes CDR1 SGHTA and CDR2 FQGNSA. The length of the CDR3 is 13 residues. V lost 8 bases and J 5 bases, leaving 15 bases between the germline ends. CDR3 region: CASSQGPRETQYF. Written as DNA, the CDR3 is TGTGCCAGCTCCCAGGGGCCCCGCGAGACCCAGTACTTC.

A few counts support this clonotype. The rearrangement links TRBV2 to TRBJ1-2, with 8 bases matching TRBD1. This CDR3 has 13 amino acids. The trim removed 6 bases at V and 8 bases at J, leaving 8 bases unmatched. Germline values: CDR1 SNHLY, CDR2 FYNNEI. CDR3 amino acids: CASSSDDRGGYTF. The CDR3 bases are TGTGCCAGCAGCTCAGACGACAGGGGCGGCTACACCTTC.

The chain is built from TRBV19 and TRBJ1-1; maybe TRBD1 (6 bases). V was clipped by 9 bases and J by 4 bases, with 15 bases between them. The length of the CDR3 is 13 residues. Per germline, CDR1 LNHDA and CDR2 SQIVND (reference sequence). Written as DNA, the CDR3 is TGTGCCAGCCTGAAACAGGGCTCCACTGAAGCTTTCTTT. The encoded protein is CASLKQGSTEAFF.

V usage is TRBV2 and J usage is TRBJ2-5; perhaps TRBD2 as D (6 bases). V was clipped by 6 bases and J by 5 bases, with 16 bases between them. The germline V gene encodes CDR1 SNHLY and CDR2 FYNNEI. The CDR3 covers 14 residues. Here the CDR3 reads CASRDRELGETQYF. The CDR3 DNA reads as TGTGCCAGCAGAGACCGGGAGCTAGGGGAGACCCAGTACTTC.

The chain links TRBV12-3 or TRBV12-4 to TRBJ1-5; D possibly corresponds to TRBD1 (5 bases). V was clipped by 5 bases and J by 0 bases, with 14 bases between them. The CDR3 is made up of 16 amino acids. CDR3 nucleotides: TGTGCCAGCAGTCCGGTTAGGGGATTTAGCAATCAGCCCCAGCATTTT. It is translated as CASSPVRGFSNQPQHF.